Included here is one T cell receptor (beta chain) sequence, with context. Its antigen is currently unknown. Clones were sequenced by immunoSEQ multiplex PCR, and TCRdb holds only the in-frame ones, with some missing. The data hold roughly 1.4 million clones, with approximately 98.5% observed a single time. The CDR3 runs to 16 residues. Trimming took 5 bases from V and 10 from J; bases not matched to a gene: 13. Germline CDR1 is SGHAT and CDR2 is FQNNGV. The data were taken from a study of shared clonotypes between healthy human individuals. Study summary: The donor group consisted of a couple of women and three men, aged 18 to 49. Each donor had three CD4 naive, three CD4 memory, two CD8 naive and one CD8 memory plate.

Regarding the study as a whole: Few donors restricted represented genetic and exposure-history diversity. The researchers took only blood, and tissue repertoires probably look different.

Input material: naive CD4+ T cells sorted from blood. The subset was: CD45RA+ positively selected. This clonotype originated in a man aged 25-45 years in good health. The chain couples TRBV11-2 to TRBJ2-1, with TRBD2 identical over 11 bases. CDR3 nucleotide sequence: TGTGCCAGCAGCGCGCTATCTAGCGGGAGGTGGGGCGAGCAGTTCTTC. The encoded protein is CASSALSSGRWGEQFF.